This T cell receptor (beta chain) originates from a study of human T cells and chemical hapten exposure (dated by TCRdb to the early 2020s). About the investigation overall: For sensitization, 2% DPC in acetone was applied to a 2 cm by 2 cm area of upper inner arm skin. Patients additionally received weekly therapeutic DPC doses to the scalp throughout the approximately 22-week study period. Patch testing was done on the upper back using Finn chambers containing 0.01% DPC, and results were scored after 6 days according to International Contact Dermatitis Research Group standards. Roughly 30 alopecia patients gave blood for TCR sequencing at one to four time points (pre-sensitization, 2, 6 and 24 weeks). Libraries were pooled for sequencing, and per-sample TCR yields varied mainly because of small differences in library volumes within the pool. In alopecia patients, the study followed how the peripheral blood TCR repertoire changed in vivo over primary and secondary sensitization to diphenylcyclopropenone (DPC), a hapten. Most of the patients in the cohort were female, and the cohort covered alopecia areata with under or over 50% scalp involvement, alopecia totalis and alopecia universalis. Patient blood was sampled pre-sensitization (week 0) and at 2, 6 and about 24 weeks after DPC sensitization.

Library method: RACE. Sequencing was performed on a NextSeq 500. During library preparation, unique molecular identifiers were attached to individual cDNA molecules so that TCRs could be counted quantitatively and reproducibly. From each blood RNA sample, both TCR alpha and TCR beta chains were sequenced. Per the authors' processing: The median number of TCRs per sample was 95,638, ranging from roughly 20,000 to 690,600. V, J and CDR3 annotation of the TCR reads was carried out using the Decombinator software suite. For the PS versus PT1 abundance plots, all samples were subsampled to the same number of TCRs (28,000). TCRs were defined as expanded if absent before sensitization and observed at least eight times at the 2-week time point. TCRdb trimmed the raw reads at Q25, called clones with MiXCR and kept productive beta chains. Rows with one shared CDR3 protein collapse into an entry with the most common genes and DNA. For this entry, the V and J calls and clone size follow TCRdb and not the study's own pipeline. The sample profile shows roughly 260,000 distinct CDR3 sequences; more than 6.5% of them were found once. Together, the top ten hold 2% to 3% of the sample.

This clonotype has a handful of counts. Its binding antigen is unknown. There are no base qualities to consult, and no much larger clone falls within one base. The time point tag for this specimen amounts to: pre-sensitization, week 0. The sample's treatment or condition, from its label and the paper: therapeutic diphenylcyclopropenone sensitization with weekly scalp DPC. Blood at each patch-test visit was drawn before the patch test was applied. Patients were eligible if aged 18 to 70, diagnosed with alopecia and judged suitable for DPC therapy, and pregnant patients were excluded. Total RNA was extracted from unfractionated whole blood collected in Tempus Blood RNA tubes. Points the paper makes about the study in general: A positive correlation was found between the number of PT1 expanded TCRs and patch test score, with significance reached at thresholds 8, 16 and 32 but not 4. Repeated subsampling changed both the strength of the expansion versus patch-test correlation and the threshold at which that correlation became significant. Compared with pre-sensitization or healthy control sets, expanded TCRs formed significantly more large CDR3 similarity clusters, which is consistent with antigen-driven responses. All patients had alopecia, a presumed autoimmune disease, so their immune response might differ from that of healthy individuals. DPC sensitization did not change how many TCRs were above 1 in 1000 frequency, and no evidence was found of alterations in global repertoire structure.

Trimming leaves V shorter by 3 bases and J shorter by 9 bases, with the junction holding 8 bases beyond the gene matches. The CDR3 has 15 amino acids, counting the end cysteine and phenylalanine. CDR3 DNA is the only sequence kept; it has 45 bases, read in frame from the first base. Recombination joined TRBV12-3 or TRBV12-4 with TRBJ2-1; the central 10 bases match TRBD2. The receptor was derived from a middle-aged woman with alopecia areata. Some clones in this sample may be carry-over from other donors' samples. Sequenced here: whole blood, sampled in connection with sensitization to the hapten diphenylcyclopropenone (DPC). Here the CDR3 is given as CASSFDLAGAGEQFF. The DNA is TGTGCCAGCAGTTTTGATCTAGCGGGAGCCGGTGAGCAGTTCTTC.